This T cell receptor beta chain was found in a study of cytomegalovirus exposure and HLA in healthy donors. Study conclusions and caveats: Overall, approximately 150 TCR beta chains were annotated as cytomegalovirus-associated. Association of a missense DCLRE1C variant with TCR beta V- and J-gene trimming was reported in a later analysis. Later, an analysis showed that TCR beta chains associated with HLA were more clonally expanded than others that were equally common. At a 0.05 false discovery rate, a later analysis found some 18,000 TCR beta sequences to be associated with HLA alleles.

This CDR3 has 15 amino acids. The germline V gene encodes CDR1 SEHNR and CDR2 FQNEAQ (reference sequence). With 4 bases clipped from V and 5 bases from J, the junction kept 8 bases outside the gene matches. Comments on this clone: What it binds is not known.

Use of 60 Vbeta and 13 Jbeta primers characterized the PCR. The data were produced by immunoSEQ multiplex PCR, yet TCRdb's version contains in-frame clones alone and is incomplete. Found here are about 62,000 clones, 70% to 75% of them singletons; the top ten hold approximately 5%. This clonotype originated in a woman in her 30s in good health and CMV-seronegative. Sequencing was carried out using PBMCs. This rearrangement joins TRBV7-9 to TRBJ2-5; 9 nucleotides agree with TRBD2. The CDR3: CASSSLAGVGETQYF. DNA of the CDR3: TGTGCCAGCAGCTCGTTAGCGGGAGTCGGGGAGACCCAGTACTTC.